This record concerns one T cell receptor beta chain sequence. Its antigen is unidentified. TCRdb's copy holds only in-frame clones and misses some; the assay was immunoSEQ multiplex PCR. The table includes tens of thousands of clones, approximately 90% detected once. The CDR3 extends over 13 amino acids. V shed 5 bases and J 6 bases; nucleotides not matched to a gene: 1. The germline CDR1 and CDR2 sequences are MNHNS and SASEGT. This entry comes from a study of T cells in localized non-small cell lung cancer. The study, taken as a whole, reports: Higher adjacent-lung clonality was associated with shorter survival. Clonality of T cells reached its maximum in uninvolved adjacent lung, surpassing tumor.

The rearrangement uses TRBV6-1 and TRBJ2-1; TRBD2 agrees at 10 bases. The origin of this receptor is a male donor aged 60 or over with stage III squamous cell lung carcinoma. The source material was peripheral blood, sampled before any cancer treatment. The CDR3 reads CASSPSGGNEQFF. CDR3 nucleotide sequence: TGTGCCAGCAGTCCTAGCGGGGGCAATGAGCAGTTCTTC.